Listed here are 23 T cell receptor beta chains from one sample, sequenced in a study of cytomegalovirus exposure and HLA in healthy donors. Both 60 Vbeta primers and 13 Jbeta primers went into the PCR. Sequencing was performed with immunoSEQ multiplex PCR; in TCRdb, only in-frame clones are kept and a portion is missing. The sample has 120,000 or so clones, around 75% seen once; the top ten hold nearly 9.5%. Sequencing input: PBMCs. Receptor source: a woman in her 50s in good health and CMV-seropositive.

The genes are TRBV5-5 and TRBJ1-1; maybe TRBD1 (5 bases). Trimming shortened V by 6 bases and J by 6 bases, and 15 bases separated the two germline ends. The CDR3 consists of 13 residues. Per germline, CDR1 SGHKS and CDR2 YYEKEE (reference sequence). This CDR3 reads CASIPTVAAEAFF. Written as DNA, the CDR3 is TGTGCCAGCATCCCGACAGTCGCCGCTGAAGCTTTCTTT.

The rearrangement joins TRBV5-1 to TRBJ2-2; 9 positions match TRBD2. Per germline, CDR1 SGHRS and CDR2 YFSETQ. This CDR3 contains 18 residues. Trimming cost V 0 bases and J 0 bases; bases outside gene matches: 6. CDR3 region: CASSLEPSGTSNTGELFF. In DNA, the CDR3 is TGCGCCAGCAGCTTGGAGCCTAGCGGGACGTCGAACACCGGGGAGCTGTTTTTT. Together with reference TRBV5-1 and TRBJ2-2, the CDR3 gives the full variable domain: KAGVTQTPRYLIKTRGQQVTLSCSPISGHRSVSWYQQTPGQGLQFLFEYFSETQRNKGNFPGRFSGRQFSNSRSEMNVSTLELGDSALYLCASSLEPSGTSNTGELFFGEGSRLTVL.

The table lists this clone with a few counts. The chain uses TRBV7-6 and TRBJ2-5, with a weak D call TRBD2 (7 bases). Trimming stripped 4 bases from V and 5 bases from J, with 17 bases between. Per germline, CDR1 SGHVS and CDR2 FNYEAQ. The CDR3 contains 15 residues. CDR3 bases: TGTGCCAGCAGCTCCGTTGGGGGGGGCTGGGAGACCCAGTACTTC. Residues: CASSSVGGGWETQYF.

The V call is TRBV7-6, the J call TRBJ1-5; D might be TRBD1 (6 bases). The germline V gene has CDR1 SGHVS and CDR2 FNYEAQ. The CDR3 sequence is 14 residues long. The ends were cut back, 5 bases at V and 4 bases at J, with 12 bases in the middle. This CDR3 reads CASSLQGWNQPQHF. In DNA form, the CDR3 reads TGTGCCAGCAGCCTACAGGGTTGGAATCAGCCCCAGCATTTT.

This clone appeared a few times. The chain joins TRBV28 to TRBJ2-3; D possibly corresponds to TRBD1 (5 bases). Germline loops: CDR1 MDHEN, CDR2 SYDVKM. The V end lost 5 bases, the J end lost 2 bases, and 14 bases lay between the germline ends. The CDR3 is 15 amino acids. CDR3 region: CASSRQTDHTDTQYF. Written as DNA, the CDR3 is TGTGCCAGCAGTCGCCAGACAGATCACACAGATACGCAGTATTTT.

The rearrangement links TRBV5-6 to TRBJ2-1, with TRBD1 as a possible D gene (5 bases). With 1 base removed from V and 3 bases from J, the gap between germline ends came to 17 bases. This CDR3 has 17 residues. The germline V gene encodes CDR1 SGHDT and CDR2 YYEEEE. DNA for the CDR3: TGTGCCAGCAGCTTGCGTACCAGACAGTACAGCTACAATGAGCAGTTCTTC. This encodes CASSLRTRQYSYNEQFF.

The CDR3 nucleotides are TGTGCCTCCATCGGACAGGTCTCGGACGGCTACACCTTC. It is translated as CASIGQVSDGYTF. This sequence joins TRBV30 and TRBJ1-2; 7 positions match TRBD1. The CDR3 extends over 13 amino acids. Looked up from germline, CDR1 is GTSNPN and CDR2 is SVGIG (reference sequence). Trimming took 7 bases from V and 8 from J; bases not matched to a gene: 13.

The genes are TRBV4-1 and TRBJ2-1; TRBD2 agrees at 9 bases. Losses at the gene ends were 4 bases for V and 2 bases for J; bases not matched to a gene: 9. The CDR3 has 17 residues. Looked up from germline, CDR1 is MGHRA and CDR2 is YSYEKL. CDR3 region: CASSPRAGGIPYNEQFF. In DNA, the CDR3 is TGCGCCAGCAGCCCAAGAGCGGGGGGCATCCCCTACAATGAGCAGTTCTTC.

V usage is TRBV9 and J usage is TRBJ1-2; 8 bases are shared with TRBD1. Germline V gene data show CDR1 as SGDLS and CDR2 as YYNGEE. The ends lost 3 bases at V and 6 bases at J; junction bases unmatched: 19. This CDR3 is built from 18 residues. Here the CDR3 reads CASSAARASGGIENGYTF. The CDR3 bases are TGTGCCAGCAGCGCCGCCCGAGCGTCAGGGGGCATTGAAAATGGCTACACCTTC.

The V gene is TRBV7-9, the J gene TRBJ1-2; D perhaps matches TRBD1 (5 bases). The germline V gene encodes CDR1 SEHNR and CDR2 FQNEAQ (reference sequence). The V end was cut by 5 bases, the J end by 10 bases, with 17 bases between. This CDR3 contains 13 residues. The CDR3 DNA reads as TGTGCCAGCAGCCCCGACGGCAGGGTGGCCTACACCTTC. As protein: CASSPDGRVAYTF. The full variable domain, with the rest looked up from reference TRBV7-9 and TRBJ1-2, is DTGVSQNPRHKITKRGQNVTFRCDPISEHNRLYWYRQTLGQGPEFLTYFQNEAQLEKSRLLSDRFSAERPKGSFSTLEIQRTEQGDSAMYLCASSPDGRVAYTFGSGTRLTVV.

The V call is TRBV11-2, the J call TRBJ1-4; 7 nucleotides match TRBD1. The germline V gene encodes CDR1 SGHAT and CDR2 FQNNGV. V shed 8 bases and J 1 base; nucleotides not matched to a gene: 4. CDR3 length: 14 amino acids. CDR3 in DNA: TGTGCCAGCGGTAACAGGGGAACTAATGAAAAACTGTTTTTT. This gives the protein CASGNRGTNEKLFF.

This clone was observed a single time. The rearrangement joins TRBV5-5 to TRBJ2-7; TRBD1 aligns across 7 bases. The CDR3 contains 13 residues. J was trimmed by 7 bases and V by 1 base; bases with no gene match: 5. The germline CDR1 and CDR2 sequences are SGHKS and YYEKEE (reference sequence). The CDR3 is CASSLTGDGEQYF. CDR3 nucleotide sequence: TGTGCCAGCAGCTTGACAGGGGACGGGGAGCAGTACTTC.

This clone was seen a few times. J is TRBJ2-3 and V is TRBV4-1, with D perhaps matching TRBD1 (6 bases). V gave up 3 bases and J gave up 5 bases, with 18 bases separating them. The CDR3 has 16 amino acids. Germline-derived CDR1 and CDR2 are MGHRA and YSYEKL. CDR3 DNA: TGCGCCAGCAGCCAGGCCGTAACAGGGAGAAGAGATACGCAGTATTTT. It is translated as CASSQAVTGRRDTQYF.

This clone turned up a few times. The V call is TRBV5-4, the J call TRBJ2-3; TRBD2 agrees at 10 bases. There are 16 residues in the CDR3. The V and J ends lost 1 base and 6 bases, in that order; junction bases with no gene match: 8. Germline V gene data show CDR1 as SGHNT and CDR2 as YYREEE (reference sequence). CDR3 in amino acids: CASSLSSTSGWDTQYF. CDR3 in DNA: TGTGCCAGCAGCTTGAGTTCGACTAGCGGGTGGGATACGCAGTATTTT. The full variable domain, completed using reference TRBV5-4 and TRBJ2-3, is ETGVTQSPTHLIKTRGQQVTLRCSSQSGHNTVSWYQQALGQGPQFIFQYYREEENGRGNFPPRFSGLQFPNYSSELNVNALELDDSALYLCASSLSSTSGWDTQYFGPGTRLTVL.

The chain combines TRBV5-4 with TRBJ2-6; D is undetermined. The CDR3 runs 14 residues. V was shortened by 3 bases and J by 2 bases, with 6 bases between the two germline ends. In germline, CDR1 is SGHNT, CDR2 YYREEE (reference sequence). In nucleotides, the CDR3 is TGTGCCAGCAGCTCCCACACTGGGGCCAACGTCCTGACTTTC. Its translation: CASSSHTGANVLTF.

The chain recombines TRBV7-3 with TRBJ2-7; 10 bases are a match to TRBD2. Trimming at V came to 3 bases and at J to 4 bases, leaving 6 bases not matched to a gene. The CDR3 contains 15 residues. Per the germline V gene, CDR1 is SGHTA and CDR2 is FQGTGA. CDR3 residues: CASSFGPSGSYEQYF. The CDR3, as DNA: TGTGCCAGCAGCTTTGGGCCTAGCGGGAGTTACGAGCAGTACTTC.

The V gene is TRBV6-1, the J gene TRBJ1-1; a possible D gene is TRBD1 (5 bases). Deletions cut 2 bases from V and 10 bases from J, with 14 bases between. The CDR3 runs to 13 residues. Looked up from germline, CDR1 is MNHNS and CDR2 is SASEGT. The CDR3: CASSESGSPRAFF. The CDR3 coding sequence is TGTGCCAGCAGTGAATCAGGGTCCCCTAGAGCTTTCTTT.

This chain joins TRBV11-3 and TRBJ2-5; the match to TRBD2 covers 13 bases. The CDR3 is 15 residues long. J was trimmed by 5 bases and V by 4 bases; bases with no gene match: 4. Per the germline V gene, CDR1 is SGHNT and CDR2 is YENEEA. For the CDR3, the DNA is TGTGCCAGCAGCTCGACTAGCGGGAGGTGGGAGACCCAGTACTTC. The encoded protein is CASSSTSGRWETQYF.

V gene TRBV12-5 combines with J gene TRBJ2-2; the D gene is possibly TRBD1 (5 bases). V lost 0 bases, J lost 6 bases, and 14 bases lay in between. The CDR3 spans 16 residues. Germline CDR1 is LGHNT and CDR2 is FRNRAP. The CDR3 loop reads CASGLVLGREAGELFF. Here the CDR3 DNA reads TGTGCTAGTGGTTTGGTACTCGGCAGGGAAGCCGGGGAGCTGTTTTTT.

CDR3 nucleotides: TGCGCCAGCAGCCGTCTGCATGCGGCGTCCATTATAGCCTACGAGCAGTACTTC. Its translation is CASSRLHAASIIAYEQYF. This chain uses TRBV4-3 with TRBJ2-7; D unclear. Germline lookup yields CDR1 LGHNA and CDR2 YSLEER. The CDR3 totals 18 residues. Trimming removed 4 bases at V and 2 bases at J, with 24 bases between.

The chain has TRBV18 and TRBJ1-5; D is ambiguous. This CDR3 has 15 amino acids. Trimming shortened V by 4 bases and J by 2 bases, and 12 bases separated the two germline ends. CDR1 is KGHSH and CDR2 is LQKENI in the germline V gene. CDR3 DNA sequence: TGTGCCAGCTCACTTGACCCCGGAGGCAATCAGCCCCAGCATTTT. This codes for CASSLDPGGNQPQHF.

The chain uses TRBV18 and TRBJ1-1; a weak D match, TRBD1 (6 bases). Trimming left V 5 bases short and J 4 bases short, with 11 bases between. The CDR3 is made up of 13 amino acids. Germline V lookup: CDR1 KGHSH, CDR2 LQKENI. The CDR3 coding sequence is TGTGCCAGCTCAGGGGGCCAGGGCACTGAAGCTTTCTTT. Encoded protein: CASSGGQGTEAFF.

The rearrangement joins TRBV5-1 to TRBJ1-1, with D tentatively TRBD1 (5 bases). The CDR3 is 13 residues long. V shed 6 bases and J shed 1 base, with 10 bases lying between them. Germline loops: CDR1 SGHRS, CDR2 YFSETQ. The CDR3 loop is CASTAGWNTEAFF. The CDR3, as DNA: TGCGCCAGCACTGCAGGGTGGAACACTGAAGCTTTCTTT.